These 8 T cell receptor beta chains were sequenced from one sample in a study of blood T cells in healthy people across ages. A second PCR, run for roughly 6 to 11 cycles, used a sample-barcoded 5' primer plus a J-beta primer mix. TCRdb ran MiXCR on the 5' RACE reads and lists one entry per CDR3 protein. The sample has hundreds of thousands of distinct CDR3 sequences, about 32% seen once. The sequenced sample consisted of blood. Receptors were obtained from a woman of 80 years or more in good health.

This chain joins TRBV19 and TRBJ2-7; D uncertain. V lost 6 bases and J lost 1, with 13 bases in between. Per germline, CDR1 LNHDA and CDR2 SQIVND (reference sequence). The CDR3 spans 14 residues. Here the CDR3 reads CASRISDGSYEQYF. In DNA form, the CDR3 reads TGTGCCAGTAGGATTTCGGACGGTTCCTACGAGCAGTACTTC.

This clonotype was observed a handful of times. J is TRBJ2-1 and V is TRBV28, with 10 bases aligning to TRBD1. Trimming cost V 7 bases and J 0 bases; bases outside gene matches: 15. CDR3 length equals 19 residues. Germline CDR1 and CDR2: MDHEN and SYDVKM. CDR3 DNA: TGTGCCAGCACGCGTAGGGGACAGGGGCGATTAAGCTCCTACAATGAGCAGTTCTTC. Its translation is CASTRRGQGRLSSYNEQFF.

This clonotype has only a few counts. The V call is TRBV4-1, the J call TRBJ1-2, with D maybe TRBD1 (6 bases). Germline CDR1 and CDR2: MGHRA and YSYEKL. CDR3 length: 13 amino acids. Trimming took 3 bases from V and 4 from J, leaving 9 bases between them. CDR3: CASSHKDSYGYTF. The CDR3 DNA reads as TGCGCCAGCAGCCACAAGGACAGCTATGGCTACACCTTC.

This clonotype was observed a few times. This sequence joins TRBV6-6 and TRBJ1-1; D uncertain. The CDR3 spans 15 residues. The germline gives CDR1 MNHNY, CDR2 SVGAGI (reference sequence). Deletions cut 7 bases from V and 1 base from J, with 16 bases between. CDR3 region: CASIHPGLPNTEAFF. Written as DNA, the CDR3 is TGTGCCAGCATTCATCCCGGTCTACCGAACACTGAAGCTTTCTTT.

The chain has TRBV27 and TRBJ1-2, with D hard to call. Germline V gives CDR1 MNHEY, CDR2 SMNVEV (reference sequence). The germline V and J ends were trimmed by 6 bases and 2 bases, with 16 bases remaining between them. The CDR3 loop spans 15 amino acids. For the CDR3, the DNA is TGTGCCAGCAGCCCCCGCCCGACTGAAAACTATGGCTACACCTTC. This sequence encodes CASSPRPTENYGYTF.

J is TRBJ1-1 and V is TRBV5-1; D is unresolved. The V gene lost 0 bases and the J gene lost 0 bases, with 9 bases spanning the gap. Germline V CDR1 and CDR2: SGHRS, YFSETQ. This CDR3 comprises 15 residues. CDR3 protein: CASSLGKAVNTEAFF. CDR3 DNA: TGCGCCAGCAGCTTGGGTAAGGCGGTGAACACTGAAGCTTTCTTT.

Ten or more counts support this clonotype. The chain employs TRBV20-1 and TRBJ2-1, with 7 nucleotides matching TRBD2. The CDR3 is 13 residues long. The germline CDR1 and CDR2 sequences are DFQATT and SNEGSKA (reference sequence). The V gene end was trimmed by 5 bases and the J gene end by 4 bases; junction bases not matched to a gene: 5. This chain's CDR3 is CSAPRLAYNEQFF. CDR3 in DNA: TGCAGTGCTCCCCGACTAGCATACAATGAGCAGTTCTTC.

This clonotype has ten or more counts. CDR3 protein: CASSPWQGRNNIQYF. The DNA of the CDR3 is TGTGCCAGCTCACCATGGCAGGGGCGGAATAACATTCAGTACTTC. V usage is TRBV18 and J usage is TRBJ2-4; weak D call: TRBD1 (6 bases). Deletions cut 2 bases from V and 7 bases from J, with 15 bases between. Per the germline V gene, CDR1 is KGHSH and CDR2 is LQKENI. There are 15 residues in the CDR3.